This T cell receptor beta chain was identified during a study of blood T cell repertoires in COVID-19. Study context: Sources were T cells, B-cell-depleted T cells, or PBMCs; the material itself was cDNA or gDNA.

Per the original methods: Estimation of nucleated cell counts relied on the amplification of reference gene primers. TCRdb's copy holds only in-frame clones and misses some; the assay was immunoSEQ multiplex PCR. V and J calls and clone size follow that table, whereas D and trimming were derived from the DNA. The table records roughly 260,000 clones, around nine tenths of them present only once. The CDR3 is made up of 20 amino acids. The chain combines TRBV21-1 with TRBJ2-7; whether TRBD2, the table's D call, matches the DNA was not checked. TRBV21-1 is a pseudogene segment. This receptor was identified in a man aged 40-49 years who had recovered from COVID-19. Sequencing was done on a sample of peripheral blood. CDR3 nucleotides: TGTGCCAGCAGCAAATTTGGTCATTCTGGCTGGCTAGCGGTTTACTACGAGCAGTACTTC. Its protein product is CASSKFGHSGWLAVYYEQYF.